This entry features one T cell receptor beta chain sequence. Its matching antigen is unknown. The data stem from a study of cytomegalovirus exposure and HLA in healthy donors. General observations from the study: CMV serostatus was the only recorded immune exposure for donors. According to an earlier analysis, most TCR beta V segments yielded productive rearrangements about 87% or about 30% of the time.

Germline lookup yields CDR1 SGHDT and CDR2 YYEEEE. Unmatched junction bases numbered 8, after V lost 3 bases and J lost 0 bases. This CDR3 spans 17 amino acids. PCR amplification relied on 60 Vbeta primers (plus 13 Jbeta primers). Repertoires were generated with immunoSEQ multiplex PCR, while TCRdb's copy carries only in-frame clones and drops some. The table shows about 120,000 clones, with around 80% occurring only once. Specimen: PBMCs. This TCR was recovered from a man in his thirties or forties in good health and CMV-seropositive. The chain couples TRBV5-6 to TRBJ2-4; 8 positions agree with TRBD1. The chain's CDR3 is CASSSGSGGTAKNIQYF. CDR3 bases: TGTGCCAGCAGCTCTGGCTCAGGGGGCACAGCCAAAAACATTCAGTACTTC.